This section outlines one T cell receptor (beta chain) sequence together with its context. MiXCR, run by TCRdb on the 5' RACE reads, gives a single entry per CDR3 protein. The data contain 500,000 to 650,000 distinct CDR3 sequences, around a sixth of them seen just once; the ten biggest clones take up 15% to 20%. This CDR3 spans 15 amino acids. Germline trimming cut 3 bases from V and 13 bases from J; bases unmatched to any gene: 14. This record belongs to a study of T cells after yellow fever vaccination. The material was PBMCs, obtained 5 to 6 days after the first yellow fever vaccination. The sequence was collected from a man aged 18 to 29 who received the YFV17D yellow fever vaccine. The chain links TRBV12-3 or TRBV12-4 to TRBJ2-5, with TRBD2 identical over 10 bases. The CDR3 nucleotides are TGTGCCAGCAGTTTTTTAGCGGGGGGCCGCGATTCTATGTACTTC. It codes for CASSFLAGGRDSMYF.